The 3 T cell receptor beta chains reported below all come from one sample, sequenced in a study of T cells in Graves' hyperthyroidism and ophthalmopathy. Amplification of TCR beta CDR3 regions was performed using RNA transcripts as template. HTBI primers drove first-round RT-PCR of the TCR CDR3. One entry per CDR3 protein, called by TCRdb with MiXCR from the multiplex PCR reads. The sample shows 500,000 to 600,000 distinct CDR3 sequences, 40% to 55% of them seen only once. The sequenced sample was peripheral blood or thyroid tissue (not recorded which). These receptors were taken from an adult woman with Graves' disease, either hyperthyroidism or ophthalmopathy (not recorded which).

Only a few counts were recorded for this clonotype. The chain joins TRBV2 to TRBJ1-1, with D maybe TRBD1 (5 bases). The V and J ends lost 3 bases and 3 bases respectively, with 11 bases between them. Germline-derived CDR1 and CDR2 are SNHLY and FYNNEI. The CDR3 totals 14 residues. The CDR3 sequence: CASSEGRVDTEAFF. DNA for the CDR3: TGTGCCAGCAGTGAGGGCAGGGTGGACACTGAAGCTTTCTTT. The whole variable domain, remainder taken from reference TRBV2 and TRBJ1-1, is EPEVTQTPSHQVTQMGQEVILRCVPISNHLYFYWYRQILGQKVEFLVSFYNNEISEKSEIFDDQFSVERPDGSNFTLKIRSTKLEDSAMYFCASSEGRVDTEAFFGQGTRLTVV.

The rearrangement uses TRBV7-2 and TRBJ2-5; 7 bases match TRBD1. J gave up 4 bases and V 5 bases, and 7 bases lay outside the gene matches. The CDR3 loop spans 14 amino acids. CDR1 is SGHTA and CDR2 is FQGNSA in the germline V gene. DNA of the CDR3: TGTGCCAGCAGCGACCGACAGGGTCGAGAGACCCAGTACTTC. It specifies CASSDRQGRETQYF.

This clonotype was found many times. The rearrangement uses TRBV30 and TRBJ2-5, with 8 bases identical to TRBD1. Trimming removed 7 bases from V and 5 bases from J; junction bases left unmatched: 3. The CDR3 is made up of 11 amino acids. Looked up from germline, CDR1 is GTSNPN and CDR2 is SVGIG (reference sequence). CDR3 DNA sequence: TGTGCCTCCCCAGGGGGCGAGACCCAGTACTTC. Encoded protein: CASPGGETQYF.